The 25 T cell receptor beta chains below come from one sample, sequenced in a study of cytomegalovirus exposure and HLA in healthy donors. Using immunoSEQ multiplex PCR, the repertoire was profiled, and TCRdb retains in-frame clones only, with some absent. The sample contains 150,000 to 200,000 clones, more than 70% of which appear only once. The sequencing input was PBMCs. These receptors all stem from a man aged 25-45 years in good health and CMV-seropositive.

This chain joins TRBV29-1 and TRBJ2-5, with D uncertain. Trimming pared 6 bases from V and 2 bases from J, leaving 10 bases between. The CDR3 length is 12 residues. CDR1 is SQVTM and CDR2 is ANQGSEA in the germline V gene. CDR3 region: CSVLTYQETQYF. The CDR3 DNA reads TGCAGCGTCCTGACATATCAAGAGACCCAGTACTTC.

V and J are TRBV27 and TRBJ2-2; tentative D call: TRBD2 (6 bases). V gave up 7 bases and J gave up 1 base, with 19 bases separating them. The CDR3 has 17 residues. Germline V gives CDR1 MNHEY, CDR2 SMNVEV (reference sequence). CDR3 DNA: TGTGCCAGCACCCGGCTCTTGCTAGCGAAGAACACCGGGGAGCTGTTTTTT. This gives the protein CASTRLLLAKNTGELFF.

This CDR3 is CASSSLAEQGNQPQHF. CDR3 in DNA: TGTGCCAGCAGTTCCCTGGCGGAACAGGGGAATCAGCCCCAGCATTTT. The chain combines TRBV6-5 with TRBJ1-5; 7 nucleotides align to TRBD1. This CDR3 spans 16 amino acids. The germline gives CDR1 MNHEY, CDR2 SVGAGI. J gave up 4 bases and V 4 bases, and 10 bases lay outside the gene matches.

Details on this clone: This same CDR3 is encoded by further DNA sequences in the sample. V gene TRBV9 combines with J gene TRBJ2-7, with D perhaps TRBD2 (6 bases). Per the germline V gene, CDR1 is SGDLS and CDR2 is YYNGEE. This CDR3 spans 14 amino acids. V shed 3 bases and J shed 4 bases, with 14 bases lying between them. The CDR3 nucleotides read TGTGCCAGCAGCGCCGGGACTGGTACTTACGAGCAGTACTTC. Protein product: CASSAGTGTYEQYF.

The rearrangement joins TRBV4-3 to TRBJ1-2, with D perhaps matching TRBD1 (6 bases). V dropped 3 bases and J dropped 6 bases, with 14 bases sitting between them. The CDR3 totals 14 residues. From germline, CDR1 is LGHNA and CDR2 YSLEER. The CDR3, as DNA: TGCGCCAGCAGCCACACAGGGTACGGGAATGGCTACACCTTC. It codes for CASSHTGYGNGYTF.

This chain links TRBV5-4 with TRBJ1-4; possible D gene TRBD1, 6 bases. V was trimmed by 4 bases and J by 7 bases, leaving 20 bases between them. Looked up from germline, CDR1 is SGHNT and CDR2 is YYREEE (reference sequence). The CDR3 runs 16 residues. The CDR3 reads CASSQESLQGAEKLFF. The CDR3 DNA reads as TGTGCCAGCAGCCAAGAATCCCTACAGGGCGCTGAAAAACTGTTTTTT.

This chain uses TRBV11-3 with TRBJ2-3; 12 nucleotides align to TRBD2. CDR3 length: 18 amino acids. In germline, CDR1 is SGHNT, CDR2 YENEEA. J was trimmed by 6 bases and V by 2 bases; bases with no gene match: 12. The DNA of the CDR3 is TGTGCCAGCAGCTTAAACTCCGGGACTAGCGGGCCGGCGGATACGCAGTATTTT. This sequence encodes CASSLNSGTSGPADTQYF. Full variable domain (rest looked up from reference TRBV11-3 and TRBJ2-3): EAGVVQSPRYKIIEKKQPVAFWCNPISGHNTLYWYLQNLGQGPELLIRYENEEAVDDSQLPKDRFSAERLKGVDSTLKIQPAELGDSAVYLCASSLNSGTSGPADTQYFGPGTRLTVL.

This clone was detected only once. In DNA, the CDR3 is TGTGCCAGTTCGGGGACAGGGAGGCGCTACACCTTC. Residues: CASSGTGRRYTF. The chain uses TRBV19 and TRBJ1-2; 9 bases are a match to TRBD1. The ends lost 8 bases at V and 9 bases at J; junction bases unmatched: 7. There are 12 residues in the CDR3. Per the germline V gene, CDR1 is LNHDA and CDR2 is SQIVND (reference sequence).

The chain recombines TRBV11-2 with TRBJ2-1; TRBD2 agrees at 10 bases. V lost 6 bases to trimming and J lost 4 bases; unmatched junction nucleotides: 6. The CDR3 totals 15 residues. CDR1 is SGHAT and CDR2 is FQNNGV in the germline V gene. The CDR3: CASREEAGGYNEQFF. CDR3 DNA sequence: TGTGCCAGCAGGGAAGAAGCGGGAGGGTACAATGAGCAGTTCTTC. The full variable domain, rest sourced from reference TRBV11-2 and TRBJ2-1, is EAGVAQSPRYKIIEKRQSVAFWCNPISGHATLYWYQQILGQGPKLLIQFQNNGVVDDSQLPKDRFSAERLKGVDSTLKIQPAKLEDSAVYLCASREEAGGYNEQFFGPGTRLTVL.

This chain joins TRBV19 and TRBJ2-5; 12 positions agree with TRBD1. CDR1 is LNHDA and CDR2 is SQIVND in the germline V gene (reference sequence). Unmatched junction bases numbered 8, after V lost 5 bases and J lost 4 bases. The length of the CDR3 is 16 residues. CDR3 region: CASSPPGTGGRETQYF. The CDR3 nucleotides are TGTGCCAGTAGTCCCCCCGGGACAGGGGGCCGAGAGACCCAGTACTTC.

The chain carries TRBV5-1 and TRBJ1-6; TRBD1 is a possible D gene (5 bases). Trimming left V 7 bases short and J 2 bases short, with 13 bases between. Germline CDR1 is SGHRS and CDR2 is YFSETQ. This CDR3 is 15 amino acids long. The DNA for the CDR3 is TGCGCCAGCGCCCAAGGGGTCACCTATAATTCACCCCTCCACTTT. Amino acids: CASAQGVTYNSPLHF.

The chain combines TRBV20-1 with TRBJ1-2, with 7 bases aligning to TRBD1. V gave up 6 bases and J gave up 7 bases; unmatched junction bases: 5. This CDR3 has 11 residues. Germline-derived CDR1 and CDR2 are DFQATT and SNEGSKA (reference sequence). The CDR3 coding sequence is TGCAGTGCAAACAGGGGACTTGGCTACACCTTC. This translates into CSANRGLGYTF.

In this sample, this clone turned up once. The CDR3 protein is CASSFSVYNSPLHF. In nucleotides, the CDR3 is TGTGCCAGCAGCTTCTCTGTTTATAATTCACCCCTCCACTTT. The chain employs TRBV7-2 and TRBJ1-6; D is undetermined. Trimming pared 3 bases from V and 4 bases from J, leaving 7 bases between. CDR3 length: 14 amino acids. The germline V gene encodes CDR1 SGHTA and CDR2 FQGNSA.

The chain combines TRBV5-4 with TRBJ1-2, with 7 positions matching TRBD1. The CDR3 extends over 14 amino acids. Germline loops: CDR1 SGHNT, CDR2 YYREEE (reference sequence). V dropped 3 bases and J dropped 4; count of bases not matched to a gene: 6. CDR3 residues: CASSSQGFLYGYTF. The CDR3 DNA sequence: TGTGCCAGCAGCTCACAGGGGTTCCTCTATGGCTACACCTTC.

The rearrangement uses TRBV2 and TRBJ2-2, with D possibly being TRBD2 (5 bases). Between the trimmed V and J ends, which lost 1 base and 9 bases, there was a span of 9 bases. This CDR3 has 13 residues. Germline CDR1 reads SNHLY; CDR2 reads FYNNEI. The DNA for the CDR3 is TGTGCCAGCAGTGAAGAACGGGGTTGGGAGCTGTTTTTT. Its translation is CASSEERGWELFF.

This sequence joins TRBV27 and TRBJ1-2; 8 nucleotides align to TRBD1. Germline CDR1 MNHEY, CDR2 SMNVEV (reference sequence). Germline trimming cut 3 bases from V and 5 bases from J; bases unmatched to any gene: 2. This CDR3 region has 13 residues. The CDR3 region is CASSFGQGYGYTF. CDR3 sequence (DNA): TGTGCCAGCAGTTTCGGACAGGGATATGGCTACACCTTC.

The gene calls are TRBV4-3 and TRBJ2-7; TRBD1 matches at 9 bases. Germline values: CDR1 LGHNA, CDR2 YSLEER. This CDR3 has 14 residues. J gave up 6 bases and V 4 bases, and 7 bases lay outside the gene matches. CDR3 amino acids: CASSLETGGGEQYF. CDR3 in DNA: TGCGCCAGCAGCCTTGAGACAGGGGGAGGCGAGCAGTACTTC.

V gene TRBV6-5 combines with J gene TRBJ1-3; no reliable D call. Germline V gene sequence: CDR1 MNHEY, CDR2 SVGAGI. V was shortened by 2 bases and J by 4 bases, with 9 bases between the two germline ends. This CDR3 has 14 residues. The CDR3 loop is CASSYAVEGNTIYF. The CDR3 nucleotides are TGTGCCAGCAGTTACGCGGTGGAGGGAAACACCATATATTTT.

The rearrangement uses TRBV7-6 and TRBJ1-3; D is unclear. The CDR3 sequence is 14 residues long. Germline V lookup: CDR1 SGHVS, CDR2 FNYEAQ. Trimming removed 5 bases from V and 8 bases from J, with 16 bases in between. The CDR3 DNA reads as TGTGCCAGCAGCCCAAGTACGAGGGCGCACACCATATATTTT. Encoded protein: CASSPSTRAHTIYF.

The chain has TRBV6-1 and TRBJ2-1; 8 nucleotides align to TRBD2. V gave up 6 bases and J gave up 3 bases; unmatched junction bases: 7. This CDR3 has 15 residues. Per the germline V gene, CDR1 is MNHNS and CDR2 is SASEGT. The CDR3: CASRAGLGYYNEQFF. The CDR3 region has the DNA TGTGCCAGCAGAGCGGGACTAGGGTACTACAATGAGCAGTTCTTC.

The chain has TRBV7-3 and TRBJ2-7; D possibly corresponds to TRBD1 (5 bases). Trimming took 5 bases from V and 3 from J, leaving 14 bases between them. The CDR3 has 14 amino acids. Germline assignment: CDR1 SGHTA and CDR2 FQGTGA. CDR3 protein: CASSPQGKGYEQYF. The DNA of the CDR3 is TGTGCCAGCAGCCCCCAGGGTAAGGGCTACGAGCAGTACTTC.

The chain joins TRBV5-4 to TRBJ2-7; TRBD1 matches 7 bases. This CDR3 contains 14 residues. V shed 2 bases and J 2 bases; nucleotides not matched to a gene: 4. CDR1 is SGHNT, CDR2 YYREEE, per germline (reference sequence). The CDR3 reads CASSLTGTAYEQYF. The CDR3 DNA reads as TGTGCCAGCAGCTTAACCGGGACAGCCTACGAGCAGTACTTC.

This clone was counted a few times. The gene calls are TRBV27 and TRBJ1-6; possibly TRBD1 for D (5 bases). Deletions cut 7 bases from V and 1 base from J, with 8 bases between. Germline loops: CDR1 MNHEY, CDR2 SMNVEV (reference sequence). The CDR3 covers 14 residues. The CDR3 bases are TGTGCCAGCAATCGGGGGTCCTATAATTCACCCCTCCACTTT. Its translation is CASNRGSYNSPLHF.

This chain connects TRBV2 to TRBJ2-7, with 8 nucleotides matching TRBD1. Germline V gene sequence: CDR1 SNHLY, CDR2 FYNNEI. This CDR3 is 13 amino acids long. V was pared by 3 bases and J by 9 bases, with 7 bases of the junction left unmatched. The CDR3: CASSEGPGGGQYF. The DNA for the CDR3 is TGTGCCAGCAGTGAGGGGCCAGGGGGCGGGCAGTACTTC.

The chain has TRBV2 and TRBJ2-1; no reliable D call. Trimming cost V 0 bases and J 12 bases, with 15 bases left between them. This CDR3 spans 14 amino acids. Germline lookup yields CDR1 SNHLY and CDR2 FYNNEI. CDR3 nucleotide sequence: TGTGCCAGCAGTGAAGCGCATTCTGGGCTGGGGCAGTTCTTC. This gives the protein CASSEAHSGLGQFF. Together with reference TRBV2 and TRBJ2-1, the CDR3 gives the full variable domain: EPEVTQTPSHQVTQMGQEVILRCVPISNHLYFYWYRQILGQKVEFLVSFYNNEISEKSEIFDDQFSVERPDGSNFTLKIRSTKLEDSAMYFCASSEAHSGLGQFFGPGTRLTVL.